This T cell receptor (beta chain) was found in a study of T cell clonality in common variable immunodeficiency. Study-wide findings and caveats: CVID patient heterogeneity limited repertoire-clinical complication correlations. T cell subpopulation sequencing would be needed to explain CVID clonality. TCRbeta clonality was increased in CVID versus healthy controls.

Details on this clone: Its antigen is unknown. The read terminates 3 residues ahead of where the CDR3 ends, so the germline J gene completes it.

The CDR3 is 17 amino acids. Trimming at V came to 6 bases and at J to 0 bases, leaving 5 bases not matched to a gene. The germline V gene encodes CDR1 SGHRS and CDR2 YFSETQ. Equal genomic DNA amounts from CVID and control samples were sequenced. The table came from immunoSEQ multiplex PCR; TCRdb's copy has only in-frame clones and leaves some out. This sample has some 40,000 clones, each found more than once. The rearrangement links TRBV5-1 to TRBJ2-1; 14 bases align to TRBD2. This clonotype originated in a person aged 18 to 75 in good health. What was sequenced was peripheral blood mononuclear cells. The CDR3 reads CASTRGTSGSSYNEQFF. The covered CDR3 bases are TGCGCCAGCACCCGGGGGACTAGCGGGAGCTCCTACAATGAG.